This passage covers 12 T cell receptor beta chains from one sample sequenced in a study of blood T cell repertoires in COVID-19. Here immunoSEQ multiplex PCR was the method, and the copy in TCRdb shows in-frame clones only, minus some. The sample holds 140,000 to 150,000 clones, approximately 84% seen once. The sample comprised peripheral blood. Receptor source: a human donor with acute or convalescent COVID-19. The donor label of this sample is uncertain.

The rearrangement joins TRBV10-1 to TRBJ2-7; maybe TRBD1 (6 bases). The V gene lost 8 bases and the J gene lost 2 bases, with 16 bases spanning the gap. Germline V gives CDR1 WNHNN, CDR2 SYGVQD (reference sequence). The CDR3 consists of 14 residues. As DNA, the CDR3 is TGCGCCAGCCCACTTCCGGACAGAGCCTACGAGCAGTACTTC. Protein sequence: CASPLPDRAYEQYF.

This chain joins TRBV9 and TRBJ1-2; TRBD1 agrees at 11 bases. The germline gives CDR1 SGDLS, CDR2 YYNGEE. With V trimmed by 3 bases and J by 7 bases, 5 bases remained unmatched. This CDR3 contains 14 residues. CDR3 in amino acids: CASSAGQGALGYTF. The CDR3 nucleotides read TGTGCCAGCAGCGCAGGACAGGGGGCGCTTGGCTACACCTTC.

The chain couples TRBV7-2 to TRBJ2-3; 14 bases line up with TRBD2. CDR3 length equals 16 residues. From germline, CDR1 is SGHTA and CDR2 FQGNSA. Losses at the gene ends were 1 base for V and 5 bases for J; bases not matched to a gene: 2. CDR3 nucleotides: TGTGCCAGCAGCTTAGGGGGACTAGCGGGGGTAGATACGCAGTATTTT. Translation gives CASSLGGLAGVDTQYF.

The chain uses TRBV21-1 and TRBJ2-1; TRBD2, as called in the table, went unchecked against the DNA. TRBV21-1 is a recognized pseudogene. The CDR3 runs to 12 residues. CDR3 bases: TGTGCCAGCAGCTCCAGGACTAGCTGGCAGTTCTTC. Translated, it gives CASSSRTSWQFF.

This clone is a singleton in its sample. Here the CDR3 DNA reads TGTGCCAGTACCCGATTAGCGGGGGGGGGAGAGACCCAGTACTTC. It yields the protein CASTRLAGGGETQYF. The chain recombines TRBV19 with TRBJ2-5; TRBD2 matches at 11 bases. Per the germline V gene, CDR1 is LNHDA and CDR2 is SQIVND (reference sequence). After removal of 7 bases from V and 4 bases from J, the junction contained 8 bases not matched to a gene. The CDR3 is made up of 15 amino acids.

V and J are TRBV12-3 or TRBV12-4 and TRBJ1-4; D might be TRBD1 (6 bases). The CDR3 length is 13 residues. Trimming pared 3 bases from V and 8 bases from J, leaving 10 bases between. The CDR3 nucleotides are TGTGCCAGCAGTTTGGGACAAGAGGAAAAACTGTTTTTT. Translating gives CASSLGQEEKLFF.

The V and J genes are TRBV6-5 and TRBJ2-7, with 10 bases lining up with TRBD1. Germline CDR1 is MNHEY and CDR2 is SVGAGI. V dropped 2 bases and J dropped 2; count of bases not matched to a gene: 3. The CDR3 contains 15 residues. CDR3 loop: CASSYQGTGAYEQYF. The CDR3 DNA sequence: TGTGCCAGCAGTTACCAAGGGACAGGGGCCTACGAGCAGTACTTC.

CDR3 residues: CAWRRTGVFNYGYTF. Here the CDR3 DNA reads TGTGCCTGGAGACGGACAGGGGTTTTCAACTATGGCTACACCTTC. The chain carries TRBV30 and TRBJ1-2; 9 bases fit TRBD1. The germline V gene encodes CDR1 GTSNPN and CDR2 SVGIG (reference sequence). The V and J ends lost 3 bases and 2 bases, in that order; junction bases with no gene match: 7. CDR3 length: 15 amino acids.

A note on this clone: The junction shows a germline mismatch at one end, possibly a read error. This chain connects TRBV6-1 to TRBJ1-5, with TRBD1 matching over 8 bases. This CDR3 contains 14 residues. CDR1 is MNHNS and CDR2 is SASEGT in the germline V gene. For the CDR3, the DNA is TGTGCCAGCAGTGAAGCCAGGACAGGGCGCCGTCGGACTTTT. It translates to CASSEARTGRRRTF.

This clone has just one count. J is TRBJ2-7 and V is TRBV29-1; D remains ambiguous. The V and J ends lost 1 base and 6 bases respectively, with 10 bases between them. The CDR3 loop spans 12 amino acids. CDR1 and CDR2 (germline): SQVTM, ANQGSEA. CDR3 loop: CSVEVIASEQYF. The CDR3 bases are TGCAGCGTTGAAGTGATAGCAAGCGAGCAGTACTTC.

The chain couples TRBV6-1 to TRBJ1-2; 10 bases match TRBD1. The germline CDR1 and CDR2 sequences are MNHNS and SASEGT. CDR3 length: 17 amino acids. Trimming cost V 0 bases and J 2 bases; bases outside gene matches: 6. CDR3 DNA sequence: TGTGCCAGCAGTGAAGCGCGAATGGGACAGGGGAACTATGGCTACACCTTC. Its translation: CASSEARMGQGNYGYTF.

The chain carries TRBV7-2 and TRBJ1-1; D remains unclear. In germline, CDR1 is SGHTA, CDR2 FQGNSA. The V end was cut by 5 bases, the J end by 1 base, with 8 bases between. This CDR3 contains 13 residues. DNA for the CDR3: TGTGCCAGCAGCCATAGTAGGAACACTGAAGCTTTCTTT. Protein sequence: CASSHSRNTEAFF.